This TCR beta chain was sequenced for a study of blood T cell repertoires in COVID-19. Turning to the study itself: Spain, Italy and the United States supplied samples that represented acute and convalescent COVID-19. PBMCs, B-cell-depleted T cells, or T cells provided the cDNA or gDNA that made up the material.

Germline V gene lookup returns CDR1 LNHDA and CDR2 SQIVND (reference sequence). Trimming left V 6 bases short and J 7 bases short, with 6 bases between. There are 11 residues in the CDR3. Original methodology: By means of reference gene primer amplification, nucleated cell counts were estimated. Only in-frame clones appear in the TCRdb table, and some are missing; sequencing was by immunoSEQ multiplex PCR. V and J calls and clone size are copied from that table; D and trimming were computed from the DNA. Of about 120,000 clones listed, approximately 87% are singletons. The TCR originated in a man aged 25 to 40 with acute or convalescent COVID-19. The chain carries TRBV19 and TRBJ2-2; D unresolved. Input material: peripheral blood. CDR3 protein: CASRHLGELFF. The CDR3 DNA reads TGTGCCAGTAGACATCTCGGGGAGCTGTTTTTT.